This entry describes one T cell receptor (beta chain). Its antigen is currently not known. Base-call qualities are not available, and no considerably larger clone is one nucleotide away. The data were taken from a study of blood T cell repertoires in COVID-19 (dated by TCRdb to the early 2020s). Describing the broader study: Collaborator samples came from the United States, Italy and Spain and covered acute and convalescent phases of COVID-19. Nearly every sample came with metadata listing a de-identified subject ID, COVID-19 status, age in years and sex. The repertoires were released in a freely available public database meant as a resource for research on the immune response to SARS-CoV-2. Samples came from the ongoing ImmuneRACE study (first 160 participants) plus 1,254 subjects from 6 global collaborators. HLA class I and class II types, where available, came from metadata supplied by the sample provider rather than from assay-based typing. The material from the prospective study consisted of cDNA or gDNA derived from T cells, B-cell-depleted T cells, or PBMCs. Subjects who had been exposed to COVID-19, were actively infected with it, or had recovered from it provided the deeply sampled blood TCRbeta repertoires that made up the dataset.

CDR3 length: 14 amino acids, cysteine to phenylalanine. Left in the record is the CDR3 DNA by itself, 42 bases read in frame from the first base. Trimmed from V: 3 bases; trimmed from J: 5 bases; junction bases lacking a gene match: 7. According to the germline V gene (reference sequence), CDR1 reads MNHEY and CDR2 reads SMNVEV. What the work shows at the level of the full study, not this receptor alone: How much clinical and demographic metadata was included differed by source and by participant, and the metadata was provided uncurated.

The collaborating institutions used their own protocols to collect whole blood in K2EDTA tubes. For TCRbeta analysis, collaborators shipped samples in one of three forms: frozen whole blood, isolated PBMCs, or DNA extracted from either of those sample types. TCRbeta CDR3 regions were amplified from genomic DNA using the immunoSEQ Assay, a bias-controlled multiplex PCR. Turning to the authors' computational methods: Nucleated cell counts per sample were estimated from amplification of reference gene primers within the assay. To quantify the absolute abundance of each unique TCRbeta CDR3 rearrangement, sequence reads were collapsed and filtered. For each sample, productive Simpson clonality was calculated as the square root of Simpson's diversity index across productive rearrangements. The source is immuneACCESS, and TCRdb retained only in-frame sequences with V and J called. Part of the clones is not carried over; for the studies checked, unresolved V genes explain less than half of this, and the remainder is unexplained. V, J and clone size are taken as reported in that table, and D and trimming were inferred from the DNA itself. A total of 130,000 or so clones appear in this sample, over 75% of them only once. Together, the top ten hold roughly 2.2% of the sample.

This chain joins TRBV27 to TRBJ2-7; 7 junctional bases match TRBD2. The receptor's source is a man in his 70s with active COVID-19. Sequenced sample: peripheral blood. The sequence in DNA is TGTGCCAGCAGTTTGCTCGGGGGAGGGAACGAGCAGTACTTC. This sequence encodes CASSLLGGGNEQYF.